The 31 T cell receptor beta chains below were found in one sample sequenced in a study of early T cells in non-severe SARS-CoV-2 infection. TCRdb re-called the 5' RACE reads with MiXCR, one entry per CDR3 protein. The sample has about 80,000 distinct CDR3 sequences, 9% to 13% seen once. Sequencing was done on a sample of whole blood. These receptor sequences come from an adult who was a healthcare worker with PCR-confirmed SARS-CoV-2 infection or an uninfected control (not recorded which).

This clonotype was picked up a small number of times. The chain joins TRBV19 to TRBJ2-3, with 7 bases matching TRBD1. The CDR3 consists of 15 residues. Germline lookup yields CDR1 LNHDA and CDR2 SQIVND (reference sequence). V shed 5 bases, J shed 2 bases, and the junction held 7 bases outside the gene matches. The CDR3 loop is CASSSSTGNTDTQYF. The CDR3 bases are TGTGCCAGTAGTTCCTCGACAGGGAACACAGATACGCAGTATTTT.

This CDR3 is CASSNPGLSSYEQYF. DNA for the CDR3: TGTGCCAGCAGCAATCCGGGACTATCGTCCTACGAGCAGTACTTC. The chain combines TRBV7-9 with TRBJ2-7; 7 bases map to TRBD2. The CDR3 contains 15 residues. With 5 bases clipped from V and 1 base from J, the junction kept 8 bases outside the gene matches. Germline assignment: CDR1 SEHNR and CDR2 FQNEAQ (reference sequence).

This clonotype showed up many times. The chain has TRBV2 and TRBJ1-2; D is perhaps TRBD1 (5 bases). Germline CDR1 is SNHLY and CDR2 is FYNNEI. The V gene lost 6 bases and the J gene lost 8 bases, with 13 bases spanning the gap. CDR3 length: 12 amino acids. The CDR3 coding sequence is TGTGCCAGCAGGAGAGGGGCGGAAGGCTACACCTTC. Translated: CASRRGAEGYTF.

The chain couples TRBV6-5 to TRBJ2-7; no clear D gene. This CDR3 comprises 11 residues. V was clipped by 7 bases and J by 4 bases, with 8 bases between them. Germline V gene lookup returns CDR1 MNHEY and CDR2 SVGAGI. The DNA of the CDR3 is TGTGCCAGCACCTATAAGTACGAGCAGTACTTC. Its protein is CASTYKYEQYF.

This clonotype occurred once. This rearrangement joins TRBV3-1 to TRBJ1-1, with 10 bases that match TRBD1. Looked up from germline, CDR1 is LGHDT and CDR2 is YNNKEL (reference sequence). Trimming removed 2 bases from V and 1 base from J; junction bases left unmatched: 4. The CDR3 is made up of 16 amino acids. The CDR3 reads CASSQWGQGPNTEAFF. The CDR3 bases are TGTGCCAGCAGCCAATGGGGACAGGGGCCGAACACTGAAGCTTTCTTT.

This clonotype was recorded many times. The chain recombines TRBV5-1 with TRBJ2-5; maybe TRBD1 (5 bases). Germline V gene sequence: CDR1 SGHRS, CDR2 YFSETQ. Trimming shortened V by 4 bases and J by 4 bases, and 14 bases separated the two germline ends. The CDR3 contains 14 residues. CDR3 amino acids: CASSKDTVGETQYF. In DNA form, the CDR3 reads TGCGCCAGCAGCAAGGACACGGTCGGAGAGACCCAGTACTTC.

This clonotype has a count of ten or more. The V call is TRBV19, the J call TRBJ2-2, with a possible D match to TRBD1 (7 bases). The V end lost 5 bases, the J end lost 6 bases, and 13 bases lay between the germline ends. CDR3 length: 14 amino acids. Germline CDR1 LNHDA, CDR2 SQIVND (reference sequence). The CDR3 spells CASSQGGVAGELFF. Written as DNA, the CDR3 is TGTGCCAGTAGTCAGGGGGGAGTGGCCGGGGAGCTGTTTTTT.

Many counts were recorded for this clonotype. The gene calls are TRBV18 and TRBJ1-3; a possible D gene is TRBD1 (6 bases). Deletions cut 6 bases from V and 9 bases from J, with 21 bases between. Germline CDR1 KGHSH, CDR2 LQKENI. The CDR3 covers 15 residues. The CDR3 spells CASSPTPGTRTTIYF. Written as DNA, the CDR3 is TGTGCCAGCTCGCCCACCCCAGGGACACGGACCACCATATATTTT.

This clonotype was detected ten times or more. The V and J genes are TRBV29-1 and TRBJ2-3, with D unresolved. Per germline, CDR1 SQVTM and CDR2 ANQGSEA. This CDR3 comprises 11 residues. The ends were cut back, 4 bases at V and 5 bases at J, with 7 bases in the middle. CDR3 protein: CSVGMGDTQYF. In nucleotides, the CDR3 is TGCAGCGTTGGAATGGGAGATACGCAGTATTTT.

This rearrangement joins TRBV28 to TRBJ1-5; no clear D. Germline CDR1 and CDR2: MDHEN and SYDVKM. CDR3 length: 13 amino acids. V was cut by 5 bases and J by 2 bases, with 7 bases left in between. The chain's CDR3 is CASSTEGNQPQHF. The CDR3 region has the DNA TGTGCCAGCAGTACAGAGGGCAATCAGCCCCAGCATTTT.

Many counts were recorded for this clonotype. The germline gene is not matched at one end of the junction; a read error may be the cause. The chain uses TRBV5-1 and TRBJ2-3; D is undetermined. CDR1 SGHRS and CDR2 YFSETQ come from the germline V gene. This CDR3 comprises 12 residues. The CDR3 DNA follows: TGTGCCAGCAGCTTGGCCACAGATACGCAGTATTTT. Translation gives CASSLATDTQYF.

The rearrangement uses TRBV28 and TRBJ1-2; D might be TRBD1 (5 bases). Germline lookup yields CDR1 MDHEN and CDR2 SYDVKM. This CDR3 is built from 12 residues. The germline V and J ends were trimmed by 6 bases and 7 bases, with 12 bases remaining between them. Here the CDR3 DNA reads TGTGCCAGCAGATACGCAGGGTTTGGCTACACCTTC. Translated, it gives CASRYAGFGYTF.

The table lists this clonotype with a count of one. The conserved phenylalanine or tryptophan normally closing the CDR3 is absent here, so this likely arose from a read error. The rearrangement joins TRBV20-1 to TRBJ1-1; the match to TRBD1 covers 9 bases. V lost 3 bases, J lost 2 bases, and 7 bases stayed unmatched. Germline V gene sequence: CDR1 DFQATT, CDR2 SNEGSKA (reference sequence). The CDR3 is 15 residues long. Here the CDR3 DNA reads TGCAGTGCTAGGGCACCGGGACAGGGCAACACTGAAGCTTTCTAT. Protein sequence: CSARAPGQGNTEAFY.

The chain has TRBV28 and TRBJ2-3; TRBD2 aligns across 9 bases. The V gene's germline CDR1 is MDHEN and CDR2 SYDVKM. The CDR3 runs to 14 residues. V trimming: 8 bases; J trimming: 2 bases; junction bases outside the gene matches: 5. This CDR3 is CASGERGVTDTQYF. In nucleotides, the CDR3 is TGTGCCAGCGGCGAGCGGGGGGTCACAGATACGCAGTATTTT.

This clonotype was seen at least ten times. CDR3 residues: CASSLWGRGGNQPQHF. In DNA, the CDR3 is TGTGCCAGCAGTTTATGGGGCAGGGGCGGCAATCAGCCCCAGCATTTT. V and J are TRBV27 and TRBJ1-5; D perhaps matches TRBD1 (6 bases). Germline V gene sequence: CDR1 MNHEY, CDR2 SMNVEV (reference sequence). The germline V and J ends were trimmed by 1 base and 2 bases, with 12 bases remaining between them. The CDR3 has 16 amino acids.

This clonotype was seen at least ten times. The chain combines TRBV5-1 with TRBJ1-6, with TRBD1 as a possible D gene (5 bases). Trimming stripped 4 bases from V and 7 bases from J, with 15 bases between. The CDR3 length is 15 residues. CDR1 and CDR2 (germline): SGHRS, YFSETQ. The CDR3 loop reads CASSPPGPTNSPLHF. The CDR3 coding sequence is TGCGCCAGCAGCCCTCCGGGACCGACCAATTCACCCCTCCACTTT. Looking up the rest from reference TRBV5-1 and TRBJ1-6 gives the full variable domain: KAGVTQTPRYLIKTRGQQVTLSCSPISGHRSVSWYQQTPGQGLQFLFEYFSETQRNKGNFPGRFSGRQFSNSRSEMNVSTLELGDSALYLCASSPPGPTNSPLHFGNGTRLTVT.

There are many counts of this clonotype. The chain uses TRBV7-3 and TRBJ2-3; TRBD1 aligns across 9 bases. CDR3 length: 15 amino acids. CDR1 is SGHTA, CDR2 FQGTGA, per germline. The J segment lost 8 bases and the V segment lost 5 bases, leaving 11 bases of the junction unmatched. The chain's CDR3 is CASSLYRDRVATQYF. CDR3 nucleotide sequence: TGTGCCAGCAGCCTTTACCGGGACAGGGTCGCTACGCAGTATTTT.

This clonotype showed up many times. Here the CDR3 reads CASSPPGGGRNNEQFF. CDR3 DNA: TGTGCCAGCTCACCACCGGGCGGGGGCCGCAACAATGAGCAGTTCTTC. This chain joins TRBV18 and TRBJ2-1, with D maybe TRBD2 (7 bases). Trimming stripped 0 bases from V and 5 bases from J, with 14 bases between. This CDR3 is built from 16 residues. Germline V gene sequence: CDR1 KGHSH, CDR2 LQKENI. The entire variable domain, with the rest obtained from reference TRBV18 and TRBJ2-1, is as follows: NAGVMQNPRHLVRRRGQEARLRCSPMKGHSHVYWYRQLPEEGLKFMVYLQKENIIDESGMPKERFSAEFPKEGPSILRIQQVVRGDSAAYFCASSPPGGGRNNEQFFGPGTRLTVL.

This clonotype was seen at least ten times. The V call is TRBV28, the J call TRBJ2-5; possible D gene TRBD1, 5 bases. Trimming pared 2 bases from V and 4 bases from J, leaving 8 bases between. Per germline, CDR1 MDHEN and CDR2 SYDVKM. CDR3 length: 13 residues. The CDR3 is CASSLGAPETQYF. In DNA form, the CDR3 reads TGTGCCAGCAGTTTAGGGGCTCCAGAGACCCAGTACTTC.

Ten or more counts support this clonotype. This sequence joins TRBV29-1 and TRBJ1-4, with unresolved D. Germline assignment: CDR1 SQVTM and CDR2 ANQGSEA. The V end was cut by 3 bases, the J end by 8 bases, with 13 bases between. The CDR3 sequence is 13 residues long. CDR3 coding DNA: TGCAGCGTTGAGTCGGGAGGAGACGAAAAACTGTTTTTT. Its translation is CSVESGGDEKLFF.

Only a few counts were recorded for this clonotype. V gene TRBV4-2 combines with J gene TRBJ2-1; TRBD2 agrees at 12 bases. This CDR3 is built from 19 residues. Germline CDR1 is LGHNA and CDR2 is YNFKEQ. J gave up 3 bases and V 0 bases, and 9 bases lay outside the gene matches. The CDR3 DNA sequence: TGTGCCAGCAGCCAAGAGACTAGCGGGAGCCATCTCGTCTACAATGAGCAGTTCTTC. Translating gives CASSQETSGSHLVYNEQFF.

This clonotype was seen more than once but under ten times. The chain employs TRBV24-1 and TRBJ2-3; no firm D call. The CDR3 spans 16 residues. Germline loops: CDR1 KGHDR, CDR2 SFDVKD. V was clipped by 4 bases and J by 0 bases, with 13 bases between them. The CDR3 nucleotides are TGTGCCACCAGTGAATCCTTAGCCCTCAGCACAGATACGCAGTATTTT. Its translation: CATSESLALSTDTQYF.

The sample holds many counts of this clonotype. The chain links TRBV12-3 or TRBV12-4 to TRBJ2-7, with D perhaps assigned TRBD1 or TRBD2 (5 bases each). The CDR3 sequence is 14 residues long. Deletions cut 3 bases from V and 0 bases from J, with 9 bases between. The CDR3 is CASSFSGTSYEQYF. The CDR3, as DNA: TGTGCCAGCAGTTTTTCAGGGACCTCCTACGAGCAGTACTTC.

This clonotype was seen many times. The CDR3 here is CAAAKDPLSEQFF. In nucleotides, the CDR3 is TGTGCCGCTGCCAAGGACCCCCTTAGTGAGCAGTTCTTC. The chain employs TRBV6-1 and TRBJ2-1; no clear D. Germline V CDR1 and CDR2: MNHNS, SASEGT. The CDR3 consists of 13 residues. Trimming cost V 11 bases and J 9 bases, with 20 bases left between them.

Ten or more counts support this clonotype. This chain connects TRBV7-6 to TRBJ1-2; 7 nucleotides agree with TRBD1. V was pared by 1 base and J by 7 bases, with 9 bases of the junction left unmatched. The CDR3 has 15 residues. Germline-derived CDR1 and CDR2 are SGHVS and FNYEAQ. The CDR3 DNA reads TGTGCCAGCAGCTTAGGGGCAGGGGGAGGATTTGGCTACACCTTC. It encodes CASSLGAGGGFGYTF.

This clonotype was counted only a few times. The chain links TRBV7-8 to TRBJ2-3; D not certain. Between the trimmed V and J ends, which lost 2 bases and 6 bases, there was a span of 18 bases. The CDR3 spans 16 residues. Germline V CDR1 and CDR2: SGHVS, FQNEAQ. The CDR3 sequence is CASSLIRLVSMDTQYF. The CDR3 nucleotides read TGTGCCAGCAGCTTAATTCGGTTGGTTAGTATGGATACGCAGTATTTT.

The chain employs TRBV5-4 and TRBJ2-2; TRBD2 matches at 8 bases. Trimming removed 4 bases from V and 5 bases from J; junction bases left unmatched: 13. From germline, CDR1 is SGHNT and CDR2 YYREEE (reference sequence). The CDR3 runs 17 residues. The CDR3 region is CASSPGLVPTLTGELFF. The CDR3 DNA reads TGTGCCAGCAGCCCGGGACTAGTACCGACACTAACCGGGGAGCTGTTTTTT. The full variable domain, rest sourced from reference TRBV5-4 and TRBJ2-2, is ETGVTQSPTHLIKTRGQQVTLRCSSQSGHNTVSWYQQALGQGPQFIFQYYREEENGRGNFPPRFSGLQFPNYSSELNVNALELDDSALYLCASSPGLVPTLTGELFFGEGSRLTVL.

This clonotype was recorded a few times. The V and J genes are TRBV6-2 or TRBV6-3 and TRBJ1-1; D call uncertain. The germline gives CDR1 MNHEY, CDR2 SVGEGT. V lost 4 bases to trimming and J lost 9 bases, with 12 bases between them. This CDR3 contains 12 residues. CDR3: CASSSWPGQAFF. CDR3 in DNA: TGTGCCAGCAGTTCCTGGCCCGGACAAGCTTTCTTT.

This clonotype was recorded a few times. The rearrangement joins TRBV30 to TRBJ1-4; D ambiguous. The CDR3 is 16 residues long. V was cut by 0 bases and J by 4 bases, with 15 bases left in between. Germline V gene lookup returns CDR1 GTSNPN and CDR2 SVGIG (reference sequence). For the CDR3, the DNA is TGTGCCTGGAGTGTACCCCCCTCAAGTTTTAATGAAAAACTGTTTTTT. Its translation is CAWSVPPSSFNEKLFF.

In its sample, this clonotype was seen many times. The V gene is TRBV28, the J gene TRBJ2-7; D is ambiguous. The CDR3 runs to 13 residues. The germline V gene has CDR1 MDHEN and CDR2 SYDVKM. The V end was cut by 1 base, the J end by 2 bases, with 6 bases between. As DNA, the CDR3 is TGTGCCAGCAGTTTATCCCCTCCCTACGAGCAGTACTTC. It codes for CASSLSPPYEQYF.

This clonotype was counted many times. The chain combines TRBV5-1 with TRBJ2-3; a possible D gene is TRBD2 (6 bases). V lost 7 bases and J 6 bases, leaving 6 bases between the germline ends. The CDR3 runs to 10 residues. Germline lookup yields CDR1 SGHRS and CDR2 YFSETQ. The CDR3 DNA reads as TGCGCCAGCGGGGGGGATACGCAGTATTTT. Protein product: CASGGDTQYF.